The sequence of this T cell receptor beta chain was determined in a study of chemoradiotherapy in HPV16-positive cancers. Looking at the study overall: Two HPV16-positive patients' cells yielded candidate HPV-specific clones and common motifs.

Clones were read by immunoSEQ multiplex PCR, and TCRdb kept only the in-frame ones, dropping some. The top ten hold approximately 3.3% of the sample, which has approximately 8,300 clones, roughly 84% seen once. Notes on this clone: Its antigen remains unknown.

CDR1 is SGHRS, CDR2 YFSETQ, per germline. The CDR3 spans 13 residues. The V gene end was trimmed by 4 bases and the J gene end by 4 bases; junction bases not matched to a gene: 4. Study findings and constraints: Better recurrence-free survival went with HPV-responsive T-cell expansion in HPV16-positive patients. Candidate HPV-specific clones and E7-related TCR motifs grew in tumor during treatment.

The origin of this receptor is a human donor with HPV-associated anogenital cancer. The rearrangement joins TRBV5-1 to TRBJ2-7, with 8 bases fitting TRBD2. Source: tumor tissue, taken from a patient who underwent chemoradiotherapy. The chain's CDR3 is CASSRGGGYEQYF. CDR3 coding DNA: TGCGCCAGCAGCCGGGGGGGCGGGTACGAGCAGTACTTC.